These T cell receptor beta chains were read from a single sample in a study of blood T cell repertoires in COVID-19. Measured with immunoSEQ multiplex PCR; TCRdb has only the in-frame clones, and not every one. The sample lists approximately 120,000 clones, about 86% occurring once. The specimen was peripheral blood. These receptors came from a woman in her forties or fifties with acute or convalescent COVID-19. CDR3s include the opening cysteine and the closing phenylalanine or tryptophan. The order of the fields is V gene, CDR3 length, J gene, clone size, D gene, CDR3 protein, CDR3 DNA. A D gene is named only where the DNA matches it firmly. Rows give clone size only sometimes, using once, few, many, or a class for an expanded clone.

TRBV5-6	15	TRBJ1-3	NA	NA	CASSFLGYTGNTIYF	TGTGCCAGCAGCTTTCTCGGGTACACTGGAAACACCATATATTTT
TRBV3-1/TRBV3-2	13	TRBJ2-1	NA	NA	CASSQGQAGEQFF	TGTGCCAGCAGCCAAGGTCAGGCCGGTGAGCAGTTCTTC
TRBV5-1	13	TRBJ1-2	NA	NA	CASSVRGQRGYTF	TGCGCCAGCAGCGTAAGGGGTCAGAGGGGCTACACCTTC
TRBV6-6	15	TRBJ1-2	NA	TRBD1	CASSYSRRQGEPYTF	TGTGCCAGCAGTTACTCGCGGCGCCAGGGGGAGCCCTACACCTTC
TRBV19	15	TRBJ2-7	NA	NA	CASSITAGLAYEQYF	TGTGCCAGTAGTATTACGGCGGGATTAGCGTACGAGCAGTACTTC
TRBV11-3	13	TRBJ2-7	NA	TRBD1	CASSLTGQDEQYF	TGTGCCAGCAGCTTAACGGGACAGGACGAGCAGTACTTC
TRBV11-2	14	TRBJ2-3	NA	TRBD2	CASSLSGGTDTQYF	TGTGCCAGCAGCCTTAGCGGGGGGACAGATACGCAGTATTTT
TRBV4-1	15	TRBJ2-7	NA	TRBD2	CASSPTGTSGSEQYF	TGCGCCAGCAGCCCGACCGGGACTAGCGGGAGCGAGCAGTACTTC
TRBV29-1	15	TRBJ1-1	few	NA	CSAGDSDRMNTEAFF	TGCAGCGCAGGGGACTCCGATAGAATGAACACTGAAGCTTTCTTT
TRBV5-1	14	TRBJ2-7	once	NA	CASSVDPEGYEQYF	TGCGCCAGCAGCGTAGACCCAGAGGGTTATGAGCAGTACTTC
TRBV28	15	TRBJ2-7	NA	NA	CASSFSRAGAYEQYF	TGTGCCAGCAGTTTCAGTAGGGCAGGGGCCTACGAGCAGTACTTC
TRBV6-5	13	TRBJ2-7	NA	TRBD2	CASSYAGGNEQYF	TGTGCCAGCAGTTACGCGGGAGGGAACGAGCAGTACTTC
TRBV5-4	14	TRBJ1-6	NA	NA	CASSSSGRWTPLHF	TGTGCCAGCAGCTCTTCAGGTCGTTGGACACCCCTCCACTTT
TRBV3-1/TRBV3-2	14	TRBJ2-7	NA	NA	CASSQVSGGAKQYF	TGTGCCAGCAGCCAAGTTTCGGGGGGCGCTAAGCAGTACTTC
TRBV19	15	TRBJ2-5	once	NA	CASSIDGTIQETQYF	TGTGCCAGTAGTATCGACGGGACAATCCAAGAGACCCAGTACTTC
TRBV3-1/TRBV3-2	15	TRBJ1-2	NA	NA	CASRPSGVPVYGYTF	TGTGCCAGCCGACCCAGTGGAGTGCCAGTCTATGGCTACACCTTC
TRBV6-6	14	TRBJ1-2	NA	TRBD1	CASRTGSGAKGYTF	TGTGCCAGCAGGACAGGGAGCGGTGCGAAAGGCTACACCTTC
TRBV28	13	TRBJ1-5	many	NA	CASRMKQNQPQHF	TGTGCCAGCAGGATGAAACAGAATCAGCCCCAGCATTTT
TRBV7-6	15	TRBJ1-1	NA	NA	CASSRRILEPGEAFF	TGTGCCAGCAGCCGCCGGATCCTAGAACCTGGTGAAGCTTTCTTT
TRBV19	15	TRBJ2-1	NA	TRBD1	CASSITWDRGGEQFF	TGTGCCAGTAGTATAACATGGGACAGGGGGGGTGAGCAGTTCTTC
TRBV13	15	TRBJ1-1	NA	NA	CASSFLSVMNTEAFF	TGTGCCAGCAGCTTCCTCTCGGTTATGAACACTGAAGCTTTCTTT
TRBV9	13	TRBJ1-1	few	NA	CASSVGGFDEAFF	TGTGCCAGCAGCGTAGGAGGATTTGACGAAGCTTTCTTT
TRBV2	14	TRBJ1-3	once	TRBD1	CASSADRAGNTIYF	TGTGCCAGCAGCGCGGACAGGGCCGGAAACACCATATATTTT
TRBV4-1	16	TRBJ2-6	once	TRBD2	CASSPPGRAGANVLTF	TGCGCCAGCAGCCCTCCGGGGAGGGCTGGGGCCAACGTCCTGACTTTC
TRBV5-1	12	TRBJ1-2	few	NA	CASSFQGDGYTF	TGCGCCAGCAGCTTCCAGGGTGATGGCTACACCTTC
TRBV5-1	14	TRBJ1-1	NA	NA	CASSLGPGNTEAFF	TGCGCCAGCAGCTTGGGTCCCGGGAACACTGAAGCTTTCTTT
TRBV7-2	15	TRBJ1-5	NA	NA	CASSLRGQPDQPQHF	TGTGCCAGCAGCTTAAGAGGACAACCAGATCAGCCCCAGCATTTT
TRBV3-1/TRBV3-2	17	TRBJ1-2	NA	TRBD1	CASSQGPWTGPDYGYTF	TGTGCCAGCAGCCAAGGACCCTGGACAGGGCCGGACTATGGCTACACCTTC
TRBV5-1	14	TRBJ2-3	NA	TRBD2	CASSSSGSTDTQYF	TGCGCCAGCAGCTCTAGCGGGTCGACAGATACGCAGTATTTT
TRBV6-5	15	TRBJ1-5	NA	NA	CASSLDGGASQPQHF	TGTGCCAGCAGCCTGGACGGAGGGGCCAGTCAGCCCCAGCATTTT
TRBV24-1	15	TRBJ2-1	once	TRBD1	CATSARDRGFGEQFF	TGTGCCACCAGTGCCCGGGACAGGGGATTTGGTGAGCAGTTCTTC
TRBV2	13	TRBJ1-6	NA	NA	CASSLDRNSPLHF	TGTGCCAGCAGTCTGGACAGAAATTCACCCCTCCACTTT
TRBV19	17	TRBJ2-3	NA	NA	CASSIRGGRGSTDTQYF	TGTGCCAGTAGTATACGCGGGGGCAGGGGTAGCACAGATACGCAGTATTTT
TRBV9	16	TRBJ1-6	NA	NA	CAIRRSPGPYNSPLHF	TGTGCCATCAGGAGGAGTCCTGGCCCCTATAATTCACCCCTCCACTTT
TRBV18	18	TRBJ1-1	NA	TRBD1	CASSPRQDRGLLNTEAFF	TGTGCCAGCTCACCACGTCAGGACAGGGGGCTCCTAAACACTGAAGCTTTCTTT
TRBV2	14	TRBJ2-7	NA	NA	CASSESQGYYEQYF	TGTGCCAGCAGTGAAAGTCAGGGGTACTACGAGCAGTACTTC
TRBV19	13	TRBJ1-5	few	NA	CASRGSGMEPQHF	TGTGCCAGTAGAGGGTCAGGGATGGAGCCCCAGCATTTT
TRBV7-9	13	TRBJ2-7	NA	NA	CASSLRGGFEQYF	TGTGCCAGCAGCTTAAGAGGTGGGTTCGAGCAGTACTTC
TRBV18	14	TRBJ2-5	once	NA	CASSPRRDVETQYF	TGTGCCAGCTCACCCCGGCGGGACGTAGAGACCCAGTACTTC